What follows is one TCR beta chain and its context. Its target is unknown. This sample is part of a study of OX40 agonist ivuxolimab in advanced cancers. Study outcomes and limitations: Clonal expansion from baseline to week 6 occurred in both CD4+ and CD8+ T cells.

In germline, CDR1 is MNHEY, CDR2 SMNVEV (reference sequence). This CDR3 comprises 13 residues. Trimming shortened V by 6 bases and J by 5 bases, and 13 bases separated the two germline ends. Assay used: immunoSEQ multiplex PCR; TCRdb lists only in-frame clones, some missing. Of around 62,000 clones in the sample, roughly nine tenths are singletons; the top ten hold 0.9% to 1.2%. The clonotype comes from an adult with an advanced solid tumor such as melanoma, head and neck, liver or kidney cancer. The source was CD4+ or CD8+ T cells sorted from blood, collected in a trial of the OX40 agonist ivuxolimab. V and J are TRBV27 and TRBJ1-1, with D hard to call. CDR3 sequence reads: CASSWTGGTEAFF. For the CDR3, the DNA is TGTGCCAGCAGCTGGACGGGTGGAACTGAAGCTTTCTTT.